A single sample is the source of the 3 T cell receptor beta chains below, sequenced in a study of T cell repertoires in cytomegalovirus infection. TCRdb independently ran MiXCR on the reads; one entry per CDR3 protein. The sample consists of roughly 49,000 distinct CDR3 sequences, roughly 20% of them appearing once. Their antigen targets remain unknown. The sample consisted of PBMCs, sequenced either directly or after in vitro stimulation (not recorded which). All receptors come from a human donor in good health (CMV status not recorded). Some clones in this sample may be carry-over from other donors' samples.

In its sample, this clonotype is medium-sized. The V and J genes are TRBV7-2 and TRBJ2-3; no clear D gene. Germline CDR1 is SGHTA and CDR2 is FQGNSA. V lost 1 base and J lost 5, with 10 bases in between. The CDR3 extends over 14 amino acids. CDR3 protein: CASSLEATRDTQYF. DNA for the CDR3: TGTGCCAGCAGCTTAGAGGCTACGCGAGATACGCAGTATTTT.

This clonotype was seen ten or more times. The chain is built from TRBV7-6 and TRBJ1-2, with D unclear. Per the germline V gene, CDR1 is SGHVS and CDR2 is FNYEAQ. V lost 5 bases and J lost 8, with 9 bases in between. This CDR3 has 11 amino acids. CDR3 sequence reads: CASSPGLGYTF. In DNA form, the CDR3 reads TGTGCCAGCAGCCCCGGTCTAGGCTACACCTTC.

This chain links TRBV6-4 with TRBJ2-1, with a possible D match to TRBD2 (6 bases). V dropped 5 bases and J dropped 7 bases, with 12 bases sitting between them. The CDR3 totals 13 residues. Germline-derived CDR1 and CDR2 are MRHNA and SNTAGT. CDR3 sequence (DNA): TGTGCCAGCAGTTGGACTCGGGGGAATGAGCAGTTCTTC. Translation: CASSWTRGNEQFF.